This T cell receptor beta chain was sequenced in a study of T cells in Graves' hyperthyroidism and ophthalmopathy (dated by TCRdb to about 2019). At the level of the whole study: Peripheral blood was sampled at the time of initial diagnosis, prior to any treatment. In addition, the study compared T-cell repertoires in thyroid tissue and in blood from six Graves' hyperthyroidism patients. TCR V-J signatures able to tell the groups apart were searched for in a discovery cohort of 90 to 100 patients, of whom 43 had Graves' ophthalmopathy and roughly 57 had stable Graves' hyperthyroidism. After blood sampling, hyperthyroidism patients were treated with methimazole at a starting dose of 30 mg daily, and ophthalmopathy patients were treated with high-dose intravenous methylprednisolone. For training and testing, the 100 patients in the discovery cohort were randomly divided in a 7:3 ratio. Whether ophthalmopathy could be predicted prospectively was tested in an independent validation cohort made up of roughly 19 hyperthyroidism patients plus 17 patients who later progressed to ophthalmopathy. The paper reports TCR Vbeta CDR3 sequencing of 140 or so peripheral blood samples: approximately 43 ophthalmopathy, roughly 80 hyperthyroidism and approximately 17 progressor patients.

The hyperthyroidism patients were between 18 and 65 years old and newly diagnosed, with a disease duration of less than 2 months. The study excluded patients with uncontrolled infections, other autoimmune diseases, pregnancy or lactation. Clinical symptoms, serum thyroxine and TRAb, thyroid ultrasound, and orbital computed tomography formed the basis for the diagnoses. Blood from progressor patients was drawn when they were first diagnosed with hyperthyroidism, before any ophthalmopathy symptoms appeared. PBMCs were separated from under 11 ml of fresh peripheral blood using Ficoll-Paque density gradient centrifugation. Progressor patients were initially diagnosed with Graves' hyperthyroidism and developed ophthalmopathy during follow-up. Total RNA was extracted with Trizol reagent, and quality was checked on an Agilent 2100 Bioanalyzer. Ten or more counts support this clonotype. Its antigen target is currently unknown. Base qualities are not provided; no much larger clone lies one nucleotide away.

The full study reports these points: In validation, progression to ophthalmopathy was predicted by the model with nearly 71% sensitivity and 72.22% specificity, a median of approximately 7.1 months before onset. A model built on a 13 V-J signature distinguished ophthalmopathy from stable hyperthyroidism, reaching 87.88% sensitivity and 81.08% specificity in cross-validation and 80%/75% in testing. Blood samples also contained most of the expanded thyroid clonotypes (frequency above 0.001), which suggests that blood repertoires may reflect thyroid immune responses. No statistical method was used to set the sample size in advance, and investigators knew the group allocation.

The V and J ends are trimmed by 4 bases and 2 bases, leaving 14 bases between them. Via the germline V gene, CDR1 is SGHVS and CDR2 FNYEAQ. Counted from cysteine to phenylalanine, this CDR3 has 15 amino acids. Here the CDR3 DNA is all that survives: 45 bases in frame from base 1. The TCR beta CDR3 regions were amplified from the RNA transcripts. A first-round RT-PCR of the TCR CDR3 used the HTBI primer set with the Qiagen OneStep RT-PCR kit. Libraries were constructed in a second round of multiplex PCR, after which size selection and purification were carried out. The libraries were sequenced on an Illumina HiSeq2000 using paired-end 100 bp reads. As for how the authors treated the data: Raw data were processed with SOAPnuke, discarding reads with adapters, uncalled bases, mean Phred below 15, or no exact constant-primer or identifier match. COPE v1.2.5 was used to merge high-quality paired reads, and clonotypes were defined as unique nucleotide sequences. MiTCR v1.1 was used to align clonotypes to the IMGT TRBV, TRBD and TRBJ reference segments. The analysis included only V-J combinations with a frequency above 0.0001, which together covered more than 98% of the repertoires. A TCS score was defined as the ratio of F50 (clonal expansion) to E x V (chaos), with BLOSUM62-based TCRdist applied between CDR3 peptides within each V-J. Welch's t-statistics and random forest reduced roughly 530 V-J features to roughly 13, which were used in a naive Bayes classifier (R e1071). TCRdb itself trimmed the public reads at Q25 with fastp, ran MiXCR and retained productive beta chains. Rows merge per CDR3 protein into single entries with the most common DNA and genes. The V and J calls were not made by the authors but by TCRdb's processing. Within this sample are 250,000 or so distinct CDR3 sequences, with about 16% of them counted one time only. The ten largest make up 30% to 35% of the sample.

This sequence originates from a woman aged 45-65 years with Graves' hyperthyroidism that later progressed to Graves' ophthalmopathy. The source material was blood. Here the chain combines TRBV7-6 and TRBJ1-1, with no confident D gene call. The CDR3 reads CASSSRNAGNTEAFF. The DNA is as follows: TGTGCCAGCAGCTCGAGGAATGCTGGAAACACTGAAGCTTTCTTT.